This T cell receptor beta chain was sequenced during a study of shared clonotypes between healthy human individuals. TCRdb keeps only in-frame clones here, not all; method: immunoSEQ multiplex PCR. The table has approximately 2.5 million clones, 80% to 95% seen once. CDR3 size: 15 residues. Germline CDR1 reads SGHNT; CDR2 reads YENEEA. Deletions cut 6 bases from V and 5 bases from J, with 17 bases between. The V call is TRBV11-3, the J call TRBJ2-1, with a tentative D call TRBD2 (5 bases). The receptor was isolated from a young man in good health. Some clones in this sample may be carry-over from other donors' samples. Sequenced input: naive CD4+ T cells from PBMCs. Indicated subset: CD45RA+ positively selected. This chain's CDR3 is CASSRGRIRDNEQFF. The CDR3 DNA is TGTGCCAGCAGTCGAGGGAGAATTCGGGACAATGAGCAGTTCTTC.